The 26 T cell receptor beta chains below come from one sample, sequenced in a study of beta chain features in type 1 diabetes. As every portion of the isolated RNA was reverse transcribed, the sequencing read expressed TCRB transcripts. Profiled with immunoSEQ multiplex PCR; TCRdb holds only in-frame clones, not every one. The data hold around 310,000 clones, with 11% observed a single time. Sequencing was carried out using naive CD4+ T cells from blood. These receptors all come from a woman in her 30s in good health.

The rearrangement uses TRBV28 and TRBJ1-1; TRBD1 might be the D (6 bases). This CDR3 region has 13 residues. The germline CDR1 and CDR2 sequences are MDHEN and SYDVKM. The ends were cut back, 3 bases at V and 5 bases at J, with 10 bases in the middle. The CDR3, as DNA: TGTGCCAGCAGTTTCCAGGGGCGGACTGAAGCTTTCTTT. Protein: CASSFQGRTEAFF.

The chain couples TRBV7-2 to TRBJ2-5, with 12 nucleotides matching TRBD2. CDR1 and CDR2 (germline): SGHTA, FQGNSA. V dropped 6 bases and J dropped 5; count of bases not matched to a gene: 10. CDR3 size: 16 residues. The CDR3 loop is CASSPRLAGEWETQYF. The CDR3 region has the DNA TGTGCCAGCAGTCCAAGACTAGCGGGAGAGTGGGAGACCCAGTACTTC.

This clone was observed a handful of times. The chain employs TRBV7-9 and TRBJ2-6; 7 nucleotides match TRBD2. This CDR3 spans 16 amino acids. Unmatched junction bases numbered 5, after V lost 4 bases and J lost 2 bases. Germline CDR1 reads SEHNR; CDR2 reads FQNEAQ (reference sequence). The CDR3 loop is CASSSTSAAGANVLTF. CDR3 coding DNA: TGTGCCAGCAGCTCAACTAGCGCTGCTGGGGCCAACGTCCTGACTTTC.

This clone has just a few counts. The chain recombines TRBV18 with TRBJ2-1; 8 bases map to TRBD1. Per the germline V gene, CDR1 is KGHSH and CDR2 is LQKENI. With V trimmed by 3 bases and J by 14 bases, 3 bases remained unmatched. This CDR3 has 11 residues. The CDR3 reads CASSPGQGEFF. As DNA, the CDR3 is TGTGCCAGCTCACCCGGACAGGGCGAGTTCTTC.

This clone was seen a handful of times. Different DNA sequences within this sample yield the same CDR3. This chain uses TRBV30 with TRBJ1-1; 7 bases agree with TRBD1. Germline CDR1 reads GTSNPN; CDR2 reads SVGIG (reference sequence). The J segment lost 1 base and the V segment lost 1 base, leaving 0 bases of the junction unmatched. The CDR3 consists of 13 residues. The CDR3 DNA sequence: TGTGCCTGGAGTGGACAGGGGAACACTGAAGCTTTCTTT. Protein: CAWSGQGNTEAFF.

This clone was detected only a few times. Written as DNA, the CDR3 is TGTGCCATCAGCGCGGTAGCGGCAGAGGGTTACGAGCAGTACTTC. Amino acid sequence: CAISAVAAEGYEQYF. This chain joins TRBV10-3 and TRBJ2-7, with D possibly matching TRBD2 (6 bases). The germline CDR1 and CDR2 sequences are ENHRY and SYGVKD. The V and J ends lost 6 bases and 4 bases respectively, with 19 bases between them. The CDR3 has 15 amino acids.

This chain uses TRBV9 with TRBJ2-1; 10 bases fit TRBD2. Germline CDR1 and CDR2: SGDLS and YYNGEE. The J segment lost 8 bases and the V segment lost 0 bases, leaving 5 bases of the junction unmatched. This CDR3 is built from 15 residues. The CDR3 nucleotides read TGTGCCAGCAGCGTAGCTAGCGGGAGCTTCGATGAGCAGTTCTTC. This encodes CASSVASGSFDEQFF.

This clone was counted at least ten times. This chain uses TRBV7-2 with TRBJ2-3; a weak D match, TRBD2 (6 bases). Germline lookup yields CDR1 SGHTA and CDR2 FQGNSA. V was trimmed by 6 bases and J by 7 bases, leaving 14 bases between them. The CDR3 sequence is 13 residues long. CDR3 region: CASSPQGGNTQYF. CDR3 sequence (DNA): TGTGCCAGCAGTCCCCAGGGCGGGAATACGCAGTATTTT.

This clone was counted between two and nine times. The rearrangement joins TRBV7-8 to TRBJ2-7; D perhaps matches TRBD2 (5 bases). Per germline, CDR1 SGHVS and CDR2 FQNEAQ. Between the trimmed V and J ends, which lost 5 bases and 0 bases, there was a span of 14 bases. The CDR3 is made up of 15 amino acids. CDR3 amino acids: CASSHGISSSYEQYF. The CDR3, as DNA: TGTGCCAGCAGCCACGGGATTTCGAGCTCCTACGAGCAGTACTTC.

The genes are TRBV11-2 and TRBJ2-7; 8 positions match TRBD1. The CDR3 has 14 residues. The ends lost 0 bases at V and 7 bases at J; junction bases unmatched: 5. Germline V gives CDR1 SGHAT, CDR2 FQNNGV. The CDR3 sequence: CASSLDHTGGEQYF. In DNA, the CDR3 is TGTGCCAGCAGCTTAGATCACACAGGGGGGGAGCAGTACTTC.

The CDR3 spells CASSPRDRGYEQFF. The DNA for the CDR3 is TGTGCCAGCAGCCCCCGGGACAGGGGGTATGAGCAGTTCTTC. V is TRBV4-2 and J is TRBJ2-1, with 11 bases lining up with TRBD1. V dropped 4 bases and J dropped 8; count of bases not matched to a gene: 4. Germline V lookup: CDR1 LGHNA, CDR2 YNFKEQ. The CDR3 length is 14 residues.

The V call is TRBV13, the J call TRBJ2-1, with 7 positions matching TRBD2. Germline V CDR1 and CDR2: PRHDT, FYEKMQ (reference sequence). The CDR3 length is 15 residues. V lost 6 bases, J lost 7 bases, and 12 bases stayed unmatched. This CDR3 is CASRNQRGLQNEQFF. CDR3 nucleotide sequence: TGTGCCAGCAGAAACCAGCGGGGACTCCAAAATGAGCAGTTCTTC.

This clone has a handful of counts. The chain recombines TRBV6-6 with TRBJ2-1, with D perhaps matching TRBD2 (5 bases). Deletions cut 2 bases from V and 8 bases from J, with 16 bases between. The CDR3 is 15 amino acids. Germline CDR1 reads MNHNY; CDR2 reads SVGAGI (reference sequence). Here the CDR3 DNA reads TGTGCCAGCAGTTACGAGGGCCGTAAAGTGGATGAGCAGTTCTTC. It specifies CASSYEGRKVDEQFF.

The chain joins TRBV19 to TRBJ2-1, with 9 bases matching TRBD2. V dropped 2 bases and J dropped 8; count of bases not matched to a gene: 7. Germline V CDR1 and CDR2: LNHDA, SQIVND (reference sequence). The CDR3 is 15 residues long. The chain's CDR3 is CASSIMVAGVDEQFF. The DNA of the CDR3 is TGTGCCAGTAGTATAATGGTAGCGGGAGTCGATGAGCAGTTCTTC.

The V call is TRBV5-1, the J call TRBJ1-1; a possible D gene is TRBD1 (5 bases). Looked up from germline, CDR1 is SGHRS and CDR2 is YFSETQ. The V gene lost 4 bases and the J gene lost 4 bases, with 11 bases spanning the gap. The CDR3 is made up of 13 amino acids. The CDR3 nucleotides read TGCGCCAGCAGCCTGGGGCTTGTCACTGAAGCTTTCTTT. It specifies CASSLGLVTEAFF.

V usage is TRBV19 and J usage is TRBJ2-7, with D maybe TRBD2 (6 bases). V lost 3 bases and J lost 2, with 14 bases in between. Germline CDR1 reads LNHDA; CDR2 reads SQIVND (reference sequence). CDR3 size: 15 residues. The CDR3 DNA is TGTGCCAGTAGTATGACTATCGGGGGAACCTACGAGCAGTACTTC. Residues: CASSMTIGGTYEQYF.

The CDR3 region is CAISGDPGLAGPTYEQYF. For the CDR3, the DNA is TGTGCCATCAGTGGGGACCCGGGACTAGCGGGGCCTACCTACGAGCAGTACTTC. This chain joins TRBV10-3 and TRBJ2-7; 13 bases align to TRBD2. Trimming took 4 bases from V and 2 from J; bases not matched to a gene: 11. The CDR3 is 18 amino acids. CDR1 ENHRY and CDR2 SYGVKD come from the germline V gene.

This clone came up a few times. The chain carries TRBV6-1 and TRBJ2-3, with 10 bases aligning to TRBD2. Looked up from germline, CDR1 is MNHNS and CDR2 is SASEGT. The V and J ends lost 2 bases and 4 bases, in that order; junction bases with no gene match: 9. There are 17 residues in the CDR3. CDR3 coding DNA: TGTGCCAGCAGTGAATACCTACTAGCGGGAAGCTCAGATACGCAGTATTTT. Its protein is CASSEYLLAGSSDTQYF.

The genes are TRBV28 and TRBJ1-1; D not certain. Between the trimmed V and J ends, which lost 3 bases and 8 bases, there was a span of 13 bases. Germline values: CDR1 MDHEN, CDR2 SYDVKM. There are 13 residues in the CDR3. The CDR3 bases are TGTGCCAGCAGTTTGGGCAGCCCGGCGGAAGCTTTCTTT. Translation gives CASSLGSPAEAFF. The full variable domain, rest sourced from reference TRBV28 and TRBJ1-1, is DVKVTQSSRYLVKRTGEKVFLECVQDMDHENMFWYRQDPGLGLRLIYFSYDVKMKEKGDIPEGYSVSREKKERFSLILESASTNQTSMYLCASSLGSPAEAFFGQGTRLTVV.

The table lists this clone with a few counts. The chain carries TRBV28 and TRBJ2-1; D is unclear. Trimming left V 5 bases short and J 1 base short, with 15 bases between. This CDR3 has 16 amino acids. Germline V gene sequence: CDR1 MDHEN, CDR2 SYDVKM. The CDR3, as DNA: TGTGCCAGCAGTCACATGGGCCTCCCGTCCTACAATGAGCAGTTCTTC. Its translation: CASSHMGLPSYNEQFF.

This clone was picked up a small number of times. The chain carries TRBV6-5 and TRBJ1-1; TRBD1 matches at 9 bases. The V segment lost 6 bases and the J segment 6 bases; nucleotides outside the gene matches: 11. Germline lookup yields CDR1 MNHEY and CDR2 SVGAGI. The CDR3 has 15 amino acids. This CDR3 reads CASSLGQGFYPEAFF. CDR3 nucleotides: TGTGCCAGCAGCCTAGGACAGGGGTTCTACCCTGAAGCTTTCTTT.

This clone appeared a few times. The rearrangement joins TRBV30 to TRBJ2-1, with TRBD2 as a possible D gene (6 bases). Between the trimmed V and J ends, which lost 0 bases and 2 bases, there was a span of 11 bases. Germline CDR1 GTSNPN, CDR2 SVGIG (reference sequence). The CDR3 is made up of 15 amino acids. CDR3 loop: CAWSVLAATYNEQFF. The CDR3 DNA is TGTGCCTGGAGTGTACTAGCAGCGACCTACAATGAGCAGTTCTTC.

This chain uses TRBV9 with TRBJ1-1; weak D call: TRBD1 (6 bases). Germline values: CDR1 SGDLS, CDR2 YYNGEE. V lost 4 bases and J 5 bases, leaving 12 bases between the germline ends. The CDR3 length is 13 residues. The CDR3 loop reads CASSQGGRTEAFF. The CDR3 region has the DNA TGTGCCAGCAGCCAAGGGGGAAGAACTGAAGCTTTCTTT.

There are a few counts of this clone. The CDR3 is CASSPPLAGVNNEQFF. The DNA for the CDR3 is TGCGCCAGCAGCCCCCCGCTAGCGGGAGTCAACAATGAGCAGTTCTTC. This chain uses TRBV4-1 with TRBJ2-1; TRBD2 matches at 10 bases. With 4 bases clipped from V and 5 bases from J, the junction kept 8 bases outside the gene matches. The length of the CDR3 is 16 residues. Germline assignment: CDR1 MGHRA and CDR2 YSYEKL.

This clone was seen a few times. The rearrangement joins TRBV7-9 to TRBJ2-7, with a possible D match to TRBD1 (5 bases). With 1 base removed from V and 2 bases from J, the gap between germline ends came to 12 bases. CDR1 and CDR2 from the germline V gene are SEHNR and FQNEAQ (reference sequence). The CDR3 spans 15 residues. The CDR3 spells CASSLGTGPPYEQYF. The CDR3 coding sequence is TGTGCCAGCAGCTTAGGAACAGGTCCCCCCTACGAGCAGTACTTC.

This clone was detected only a few times. The chain links TRBV14 to TRBJ2-1; weak D call: TRBD1 (5 bases). The germline gives CDR1 SGHDN, CDR2 FVKESK. This CDR3 is 15 amino acids long. V dropped 5 bases and J dropped 0 bases, with 11 bases sitting between them. The CDR3 sequence: CASSAGLLSYNEQFF. The DNA of the CDR3 is TGTGCCAGCAGCGCAGGGCTACTCTCCTACAATGAGCAGTTCTTC. Using reference TRBV14 and TRBJ2-1 for the parts outside the CDR3, the full variable domain is EAGVTQFPSHSVIEKGQTVTLRCDPISGHDNLYWYRRVMGKEIKFLLHFVKESKQDESGMPNNRFLAERTGGTYSTLKVQPAELEDSGVYFCASSAGLLSYNEQFFGPGTRLTVL.